This T cell receptor beta chain is drawn from a study of shared clonotypes between healthy human individuals. Study-wide results and limits: Naive subsets usually exceeded memory subsets in estimated richness.

The method was immunoSEQ multiplex PCR; TCRdb's version includes in-frame clones alone and lacks a portion of them. The sample comprises some 1.1 million clones, approximately 80% of which are singletons, and 0.89% rests with the top ten. Concerning this clone: The antigen is not known.

Per germline, CDR1 SGHNT and CDR2 YYREEE (reference sequence). The CDR3 contains 14 residues. V was shortened by 2 bases and J by 3 bases, with 11 bases between the two germline ends. The source of this sequence is a man in his late teens or twenties in good health. Some clones in this sample may be carry-over from other donors' samples. The material sequenced was memory CD4+ T cells from PBMCs. Subset described: CD45RA-negative fraction. The genes are TRBV5-4 and TRBJ1-2; D is possibly TRBD1 (5 bases). CDR3 in amino acids: CASSFPGSYYGYTF. The CDR3 DNA reads TGTGCCAGCAGCTTTCCAGGGTCTTACTATGGCTACACCTTC.